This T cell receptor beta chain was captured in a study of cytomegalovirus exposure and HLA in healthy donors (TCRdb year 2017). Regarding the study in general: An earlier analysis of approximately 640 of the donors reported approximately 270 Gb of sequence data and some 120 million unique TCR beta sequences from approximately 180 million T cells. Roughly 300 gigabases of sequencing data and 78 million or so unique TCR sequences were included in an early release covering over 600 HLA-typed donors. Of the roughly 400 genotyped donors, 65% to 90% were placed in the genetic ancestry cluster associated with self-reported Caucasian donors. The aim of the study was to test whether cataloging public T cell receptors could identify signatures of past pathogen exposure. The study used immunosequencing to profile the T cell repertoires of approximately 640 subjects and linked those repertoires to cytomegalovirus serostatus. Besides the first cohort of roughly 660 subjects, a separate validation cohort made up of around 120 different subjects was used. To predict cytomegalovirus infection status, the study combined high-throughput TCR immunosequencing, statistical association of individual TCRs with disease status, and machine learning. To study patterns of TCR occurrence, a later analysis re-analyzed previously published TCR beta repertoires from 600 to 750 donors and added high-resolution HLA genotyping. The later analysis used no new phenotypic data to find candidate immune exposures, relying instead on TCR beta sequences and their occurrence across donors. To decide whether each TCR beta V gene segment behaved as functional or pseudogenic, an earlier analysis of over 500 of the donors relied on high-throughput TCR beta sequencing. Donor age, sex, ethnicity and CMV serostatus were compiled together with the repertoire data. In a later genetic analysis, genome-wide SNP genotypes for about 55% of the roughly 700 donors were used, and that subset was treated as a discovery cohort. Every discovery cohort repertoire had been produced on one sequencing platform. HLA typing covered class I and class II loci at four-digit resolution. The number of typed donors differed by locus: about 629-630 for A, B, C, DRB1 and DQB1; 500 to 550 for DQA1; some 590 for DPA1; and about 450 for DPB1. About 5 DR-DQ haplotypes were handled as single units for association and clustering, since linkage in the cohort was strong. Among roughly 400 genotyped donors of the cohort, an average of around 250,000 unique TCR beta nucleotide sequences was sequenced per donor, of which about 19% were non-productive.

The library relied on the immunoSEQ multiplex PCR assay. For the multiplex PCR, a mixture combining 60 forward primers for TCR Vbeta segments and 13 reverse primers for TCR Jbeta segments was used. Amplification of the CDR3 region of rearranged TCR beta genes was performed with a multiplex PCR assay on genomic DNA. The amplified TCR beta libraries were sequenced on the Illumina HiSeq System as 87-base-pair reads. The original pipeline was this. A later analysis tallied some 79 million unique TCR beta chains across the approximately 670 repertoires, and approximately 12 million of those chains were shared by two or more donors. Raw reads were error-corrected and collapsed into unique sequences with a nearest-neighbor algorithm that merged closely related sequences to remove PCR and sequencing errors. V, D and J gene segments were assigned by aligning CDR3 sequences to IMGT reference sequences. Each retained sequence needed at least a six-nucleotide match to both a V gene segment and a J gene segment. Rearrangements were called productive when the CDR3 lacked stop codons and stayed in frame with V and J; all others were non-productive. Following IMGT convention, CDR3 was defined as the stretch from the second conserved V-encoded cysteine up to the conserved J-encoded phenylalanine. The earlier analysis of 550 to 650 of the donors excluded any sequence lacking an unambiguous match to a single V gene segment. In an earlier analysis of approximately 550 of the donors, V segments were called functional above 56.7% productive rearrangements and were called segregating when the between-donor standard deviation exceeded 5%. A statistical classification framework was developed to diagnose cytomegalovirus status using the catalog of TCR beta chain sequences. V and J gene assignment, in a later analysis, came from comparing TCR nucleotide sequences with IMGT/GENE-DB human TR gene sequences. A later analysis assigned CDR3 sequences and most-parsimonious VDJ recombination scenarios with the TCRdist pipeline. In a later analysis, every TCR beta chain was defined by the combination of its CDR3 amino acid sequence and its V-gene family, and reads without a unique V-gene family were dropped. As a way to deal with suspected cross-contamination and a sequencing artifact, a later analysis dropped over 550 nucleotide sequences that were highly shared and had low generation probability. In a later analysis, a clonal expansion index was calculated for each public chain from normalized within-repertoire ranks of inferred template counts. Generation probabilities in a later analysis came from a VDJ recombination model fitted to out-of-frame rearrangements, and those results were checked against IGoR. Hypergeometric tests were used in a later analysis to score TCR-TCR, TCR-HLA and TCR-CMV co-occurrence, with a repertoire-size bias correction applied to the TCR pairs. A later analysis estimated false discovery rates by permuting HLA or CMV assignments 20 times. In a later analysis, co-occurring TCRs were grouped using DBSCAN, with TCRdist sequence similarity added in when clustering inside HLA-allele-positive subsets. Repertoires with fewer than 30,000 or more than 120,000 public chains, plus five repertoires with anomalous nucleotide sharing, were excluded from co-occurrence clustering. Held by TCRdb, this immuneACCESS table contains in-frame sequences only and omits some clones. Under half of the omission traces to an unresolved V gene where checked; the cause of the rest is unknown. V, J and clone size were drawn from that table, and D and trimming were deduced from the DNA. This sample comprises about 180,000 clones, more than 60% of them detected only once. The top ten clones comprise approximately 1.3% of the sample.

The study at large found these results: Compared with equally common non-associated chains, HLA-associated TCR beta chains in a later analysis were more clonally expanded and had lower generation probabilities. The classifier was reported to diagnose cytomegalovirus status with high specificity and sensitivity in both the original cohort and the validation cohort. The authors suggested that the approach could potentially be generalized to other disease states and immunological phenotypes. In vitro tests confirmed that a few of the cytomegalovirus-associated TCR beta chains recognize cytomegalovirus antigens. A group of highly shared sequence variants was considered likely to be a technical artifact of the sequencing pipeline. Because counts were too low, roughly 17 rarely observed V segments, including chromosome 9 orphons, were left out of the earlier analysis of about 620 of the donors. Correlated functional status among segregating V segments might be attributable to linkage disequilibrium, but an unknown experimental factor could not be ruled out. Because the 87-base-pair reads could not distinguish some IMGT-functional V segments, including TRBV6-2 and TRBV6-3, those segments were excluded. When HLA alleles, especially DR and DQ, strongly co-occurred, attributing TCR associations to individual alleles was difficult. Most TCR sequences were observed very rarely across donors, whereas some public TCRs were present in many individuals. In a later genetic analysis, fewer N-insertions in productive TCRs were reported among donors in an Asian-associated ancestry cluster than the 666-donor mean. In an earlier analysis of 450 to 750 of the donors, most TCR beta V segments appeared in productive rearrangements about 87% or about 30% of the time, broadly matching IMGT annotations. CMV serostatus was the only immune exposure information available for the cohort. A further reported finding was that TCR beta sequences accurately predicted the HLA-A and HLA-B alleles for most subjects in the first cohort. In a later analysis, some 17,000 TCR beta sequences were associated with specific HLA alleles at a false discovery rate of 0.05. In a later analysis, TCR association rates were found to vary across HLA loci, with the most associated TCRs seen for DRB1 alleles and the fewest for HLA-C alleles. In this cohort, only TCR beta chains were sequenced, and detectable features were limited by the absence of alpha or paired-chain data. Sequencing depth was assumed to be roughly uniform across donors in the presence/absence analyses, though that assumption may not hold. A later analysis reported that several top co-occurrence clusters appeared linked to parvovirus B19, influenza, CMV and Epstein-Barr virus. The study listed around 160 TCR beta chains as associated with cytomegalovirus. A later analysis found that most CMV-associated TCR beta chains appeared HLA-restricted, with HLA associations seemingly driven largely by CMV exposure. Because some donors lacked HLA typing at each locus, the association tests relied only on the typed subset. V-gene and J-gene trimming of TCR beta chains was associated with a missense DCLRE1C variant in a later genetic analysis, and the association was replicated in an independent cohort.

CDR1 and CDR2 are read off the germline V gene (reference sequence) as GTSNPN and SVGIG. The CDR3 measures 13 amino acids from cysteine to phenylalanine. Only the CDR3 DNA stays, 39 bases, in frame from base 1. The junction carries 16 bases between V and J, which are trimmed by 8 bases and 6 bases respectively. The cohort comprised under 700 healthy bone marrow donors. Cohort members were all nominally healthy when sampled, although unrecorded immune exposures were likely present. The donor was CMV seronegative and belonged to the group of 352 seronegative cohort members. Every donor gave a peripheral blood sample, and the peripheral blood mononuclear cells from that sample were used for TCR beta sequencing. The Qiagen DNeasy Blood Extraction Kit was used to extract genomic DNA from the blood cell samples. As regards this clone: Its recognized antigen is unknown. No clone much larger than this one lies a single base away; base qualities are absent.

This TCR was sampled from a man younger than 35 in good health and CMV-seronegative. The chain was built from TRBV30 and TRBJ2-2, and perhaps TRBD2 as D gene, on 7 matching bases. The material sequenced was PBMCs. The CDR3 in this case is CAGGGRGPGELFF. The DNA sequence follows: TGTGCCGGGGGGGGCAGGGGTCCCGGGGAGCTGTTTTTT. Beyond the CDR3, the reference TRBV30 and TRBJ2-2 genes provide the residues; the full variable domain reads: SQTIHQWPATLVQPVGSPLSLECTVEGTSNPNLYWYRQAAGRGLQLLFYSVGIGQISSEVPQNLSASRPQDRQFILSSKKLLLSDSGFYLCAGGGRGPGELFFGEGSRLTVL.